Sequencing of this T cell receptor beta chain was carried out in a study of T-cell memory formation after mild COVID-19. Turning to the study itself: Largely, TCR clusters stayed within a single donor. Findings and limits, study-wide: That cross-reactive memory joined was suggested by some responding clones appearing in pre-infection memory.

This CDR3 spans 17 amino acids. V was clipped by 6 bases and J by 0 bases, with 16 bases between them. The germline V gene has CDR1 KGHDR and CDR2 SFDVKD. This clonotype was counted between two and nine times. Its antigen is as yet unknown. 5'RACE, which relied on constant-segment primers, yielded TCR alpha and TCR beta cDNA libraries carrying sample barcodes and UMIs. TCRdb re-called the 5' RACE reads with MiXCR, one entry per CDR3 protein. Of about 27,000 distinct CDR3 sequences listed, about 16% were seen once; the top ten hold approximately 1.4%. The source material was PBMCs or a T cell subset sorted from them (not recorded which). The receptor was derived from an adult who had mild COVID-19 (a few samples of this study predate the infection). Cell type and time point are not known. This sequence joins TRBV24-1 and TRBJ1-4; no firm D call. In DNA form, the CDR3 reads TGTGCCACCAGTTCGACAATCCGCGAACCAACTAATGAAAAACTGTTTTTT. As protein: CATSSTIREPTNEKLFF.